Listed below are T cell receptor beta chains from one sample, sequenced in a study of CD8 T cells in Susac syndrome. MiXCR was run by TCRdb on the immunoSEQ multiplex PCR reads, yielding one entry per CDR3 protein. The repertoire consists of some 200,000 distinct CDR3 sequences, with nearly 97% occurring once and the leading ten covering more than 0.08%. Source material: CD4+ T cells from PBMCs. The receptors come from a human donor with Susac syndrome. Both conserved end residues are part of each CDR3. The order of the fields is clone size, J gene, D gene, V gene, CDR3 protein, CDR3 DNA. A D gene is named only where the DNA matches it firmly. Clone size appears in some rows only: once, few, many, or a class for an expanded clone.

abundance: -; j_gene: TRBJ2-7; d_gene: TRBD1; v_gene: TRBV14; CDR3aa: CASSLGQSYSYEQYF; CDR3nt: TGTGCCAGCAGCCTGGGACAGTCCTACTCCTACGAGCAGTACTTC
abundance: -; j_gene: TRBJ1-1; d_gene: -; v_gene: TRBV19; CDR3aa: CASSEGSNTEAFF; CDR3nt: TGTGCCAGTAGTGAGGGGTCGAACACTGAAGCTTTCTTT
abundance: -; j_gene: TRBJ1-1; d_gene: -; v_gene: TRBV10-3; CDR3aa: CAISESSGLNTEAFF; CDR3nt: TGTGCCATCAGTGAGTCATCAGGGCTGAACACTGAAGCTTTCTTT
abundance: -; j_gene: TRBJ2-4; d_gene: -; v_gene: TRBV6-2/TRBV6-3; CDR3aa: CASSSERRAKNIQYF; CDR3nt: TGTGCCAGCAGTTCCGAGCGGCGGGCCAAAAACATTCAGTACTTC
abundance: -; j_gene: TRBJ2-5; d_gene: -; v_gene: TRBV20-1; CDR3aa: CSAPGTFQETQYF; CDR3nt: TGCAGTGCCCCTGGGACTTTCCAAGAGACCCAGTACTTC
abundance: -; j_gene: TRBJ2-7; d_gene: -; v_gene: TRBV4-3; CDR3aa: CASSLAANSYEQYF; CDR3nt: TGCGCCAGCAGCCTAGCGGCGAACTCCTACGAGCAGTACTTC
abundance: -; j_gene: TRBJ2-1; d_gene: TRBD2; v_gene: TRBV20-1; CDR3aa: CSADLAGGTQFF; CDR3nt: TGCAGTGCTGACCTAGCGGGGGGCACGCAGTTCTTC
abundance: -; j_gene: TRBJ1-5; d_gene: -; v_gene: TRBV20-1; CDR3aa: CSAFSRTPNQPQHF; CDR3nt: TGCAGTGCTTTCTCAAGGACACCGAATCAGCCCCAGCATTTT
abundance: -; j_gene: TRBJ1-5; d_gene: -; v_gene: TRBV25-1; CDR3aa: CASSSTSGTRDNQPQHF; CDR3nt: TGTGCCAGCAGTAGCACTTCCGGGACAAGAGACAATCAGCCCCAGCATTTT
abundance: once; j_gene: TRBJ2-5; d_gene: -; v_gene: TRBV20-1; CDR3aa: CSARDFLDSSSETQYF; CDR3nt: TGCAGTGCTAGAGATTTTTTGGACTCTTCATCTGAGACCCAGTACTTC
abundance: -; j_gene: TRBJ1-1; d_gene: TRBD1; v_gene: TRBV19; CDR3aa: CASSMKTGGGNTEAFF; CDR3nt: TGTGCCAGTAGTATGAAGACAGGGGGCGGAAACACTGAAGCTTTCTTT
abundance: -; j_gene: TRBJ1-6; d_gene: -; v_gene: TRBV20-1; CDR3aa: CSASAAGDSPLHF; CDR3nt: TGCAGTGCTAGTGCGGCAGGGGATTCACCCCTCCACTTT
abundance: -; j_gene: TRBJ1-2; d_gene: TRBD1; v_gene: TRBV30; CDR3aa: CAWGDRDGYTF; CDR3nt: TGTGCCTGGGGGGACAGAGATGGCTACACCTTC
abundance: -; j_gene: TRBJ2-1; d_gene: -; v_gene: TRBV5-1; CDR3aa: CASSLLGGRSYNEQFF; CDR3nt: TGCGCCAGCAGCTTGCTTGGGGGGCGGTCCTACAATGAGCAGTTCTTC
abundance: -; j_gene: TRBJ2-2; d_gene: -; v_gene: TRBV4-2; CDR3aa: CASSQDRGGTGELFF; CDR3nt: TGTGCCAGCAGCCAAGATCGTGGAGGCACCGGGGAGCTGTTTTTT
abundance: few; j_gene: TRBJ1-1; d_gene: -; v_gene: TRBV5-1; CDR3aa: CASSLEVNTEAFF; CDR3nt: TGTGCCAGCAGCTTAGAGGTGAACACTGAAGCTTTCTTT
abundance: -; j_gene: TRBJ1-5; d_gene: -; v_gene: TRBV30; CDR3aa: CAWSSFGDQPQHF; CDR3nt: TGTGCCTGGAGTAGTTTTGGGGATCAGCCCCAGCATTTT
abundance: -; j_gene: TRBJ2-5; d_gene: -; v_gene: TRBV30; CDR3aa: CAWRRRGGETQYF; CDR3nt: TGTGCCTGGAGGCGCAGGGGTGGGGAGACCCAGTACTTC
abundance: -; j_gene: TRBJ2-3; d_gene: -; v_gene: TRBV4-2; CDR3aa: CASSVGRTDTQYF; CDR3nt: TGTGCCAGCAGCGTGGGGCGGACAGATACGCAGTATTTT
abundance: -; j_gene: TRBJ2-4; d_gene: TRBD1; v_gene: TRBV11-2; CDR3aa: CASSSGDRVVGNIQYF; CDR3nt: TGTGCCAGCAGCTCCGGGGACAGGGTAGTTGGGAACATTCAGTACTTC
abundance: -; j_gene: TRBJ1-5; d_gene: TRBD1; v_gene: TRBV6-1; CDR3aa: CASSRRTGVDNQPQHF; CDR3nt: TGTGCCAGCAGCCGACGGACAGGGGTTGACAATCAGCCCCAGCATTTT
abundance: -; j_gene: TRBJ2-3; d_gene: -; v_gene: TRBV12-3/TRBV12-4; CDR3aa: CASRGRLSTQYF; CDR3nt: TGTGCCAGCAGGGGTCGGCTGAGTACGCAGTATTTT
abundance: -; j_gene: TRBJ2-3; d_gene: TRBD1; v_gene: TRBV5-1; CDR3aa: CASSRARQGARTDTQYF; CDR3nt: TGCGCCAGCAGCCGAGCCCGACAGGGGGCGAGAACAGATACGCAGTATTTT
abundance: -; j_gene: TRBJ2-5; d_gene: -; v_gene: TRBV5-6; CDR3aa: CASSLRVTQETQYF; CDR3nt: TGTGCCAGCAGCTTACGGGTAACTCAAGAGACCCAGTACTTC
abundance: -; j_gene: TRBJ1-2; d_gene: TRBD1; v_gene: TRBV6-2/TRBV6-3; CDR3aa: CASSPDRVYGYTF; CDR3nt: TGTGCCAGCAGTCCGGACAGGGTCTATGGCTACACCTTC
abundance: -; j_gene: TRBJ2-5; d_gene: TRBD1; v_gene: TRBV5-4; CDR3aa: CASRGDRAQETQYF; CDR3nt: TGTGCCAGCAGGGGGGACAGGGCTCAAGAGACCCAGTACTTC
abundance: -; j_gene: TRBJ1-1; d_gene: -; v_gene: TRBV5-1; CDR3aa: CASSFVAGAAEAFF; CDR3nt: TGCGCCAGCAGCTTTGTGGCAGGGGCCGCTGAAGCTTTCTTT
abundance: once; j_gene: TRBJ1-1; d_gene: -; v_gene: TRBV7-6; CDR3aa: CASSGGANTEAFF; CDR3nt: TGTGCCAGCTCCGGGGGAGCGAACACTGAAGCTTTCTTT
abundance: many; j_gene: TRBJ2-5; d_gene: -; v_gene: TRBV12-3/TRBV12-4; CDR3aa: CASSFGETQYF; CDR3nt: TGTGCCAGCAGCTTTGGAGAGACCCAGTACTTC
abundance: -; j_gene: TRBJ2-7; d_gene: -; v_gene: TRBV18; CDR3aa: CASSPSSHEQYF; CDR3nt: TGTGCCAGCTCACCCAGCTCGCACGAGCAGTACTTC
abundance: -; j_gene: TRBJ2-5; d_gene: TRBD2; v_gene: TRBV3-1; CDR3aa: CASSHSGREETQYF; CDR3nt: TGTGCCAGCAGCCACTCGGGGAGGGAGGAGACCCAGTACTTC
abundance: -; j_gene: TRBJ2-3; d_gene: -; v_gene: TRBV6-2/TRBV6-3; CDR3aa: CASSYDIRGRTDTQYF; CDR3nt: TGTGCCAGCAGTTACGATATCCGGGGACGCACAGATACGCAGTATTTT
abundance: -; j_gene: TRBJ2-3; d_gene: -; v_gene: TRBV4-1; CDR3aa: CASSQEGGPISTDTQYF; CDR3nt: TGCGCCAGCAGCCAAGAAGGGGGACCGATTAGCACAGATACGCAGTATTTT
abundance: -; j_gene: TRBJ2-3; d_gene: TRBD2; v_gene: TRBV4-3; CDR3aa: CASSRGPASGFSSTDTQYF; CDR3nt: TGCGCCAGCAGCCGAGGACCGGCTAGCGGTTTTTCTAGCACAGATACGCAGTATTTT
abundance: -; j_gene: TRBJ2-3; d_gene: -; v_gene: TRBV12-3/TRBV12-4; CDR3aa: CASSLFTFTDTQYF; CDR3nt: TGTGCCAGCAGTTTATTTACATTCACAGATACGCAGTATTTT
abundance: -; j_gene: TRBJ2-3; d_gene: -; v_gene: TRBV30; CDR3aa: CAWRGGTDTQYF; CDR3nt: TGTGCCTGGAGGGGGGGCACAGATACGCAGTATTTT
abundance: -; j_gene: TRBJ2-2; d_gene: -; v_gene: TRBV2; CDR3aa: CASTGLNTGELFF; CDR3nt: TGTGCCAGCACGGGGTTGAACACCGGGGAGCTGTTTTTT
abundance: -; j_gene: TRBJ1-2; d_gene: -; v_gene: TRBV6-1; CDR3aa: CAIRGLANYGYTF; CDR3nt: TGTGCCATTCGAGGTCTGGCTAACTATGGCTACACCTTC
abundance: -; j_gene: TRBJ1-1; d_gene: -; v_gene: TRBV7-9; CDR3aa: CASSETVGQAGAFF; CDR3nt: TGTGCCAGCAGCGAAACGGTGGGGCAAGCGGGAGCTTTCTTT
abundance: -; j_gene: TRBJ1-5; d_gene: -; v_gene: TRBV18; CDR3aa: CASSPKRDLQPQHF; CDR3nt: TGTGCCAGCTCTCCAAAGAGGGACCTACAGCCCCAGCATTTT
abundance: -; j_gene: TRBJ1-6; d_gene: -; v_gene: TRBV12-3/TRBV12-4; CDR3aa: CASSLPPSGNSPLHF; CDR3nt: TGTGCCAGCAGTCTACCGCCTTCTGGGAATTCACCCCTCCACTTT
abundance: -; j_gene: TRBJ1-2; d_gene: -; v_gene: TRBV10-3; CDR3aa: CAISDVRGLYGYTF; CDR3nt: TGTGCCATCAGTGACGTCAGGGGTCTCTATGGCTACACCTTC
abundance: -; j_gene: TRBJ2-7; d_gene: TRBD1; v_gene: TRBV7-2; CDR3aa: CASSSTGQGHYEQYF; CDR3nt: TGTGCCAGCAGCTCTACGGGACAGGGGCACTACGAGCAGTACTTC
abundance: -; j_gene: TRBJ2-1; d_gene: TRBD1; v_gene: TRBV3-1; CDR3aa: CASSPRTGDEQFF; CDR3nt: TGTGCCAGCAGCCCTAGGACAGGGGATGAGCAGTTCTTC
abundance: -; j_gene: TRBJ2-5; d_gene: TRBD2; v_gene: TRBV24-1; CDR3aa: CATSDSGGFETQYF; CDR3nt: TGTGCCACCAGTGATTCCGGGGGGTTTGAGACCCAGTACTTC
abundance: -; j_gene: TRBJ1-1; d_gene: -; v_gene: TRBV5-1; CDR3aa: CASSPLGGDGGEAFF; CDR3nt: TGCGCCAGCAGCCCCTTAGGGGGGGATGGTGGTGAAGCTTTCTTT
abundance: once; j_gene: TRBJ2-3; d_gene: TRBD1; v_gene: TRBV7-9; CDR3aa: CASSLARDSPSTDTQYF; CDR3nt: TGTGCCAGCAGCTTAGCGAGGGACAGTCCTAGCACAGATACGCAGTATTTT
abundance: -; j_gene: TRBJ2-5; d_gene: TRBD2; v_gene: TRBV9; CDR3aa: CASSVVVCVWLADQETQYF; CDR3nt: TGTGCCAGCAGCGTAGTGGTCTGTGTCTGGCTAGCGGACCAAGAGACCCAGTACTTC
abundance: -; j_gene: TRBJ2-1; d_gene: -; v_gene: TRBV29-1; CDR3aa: CSVDRGGSYNEQFF; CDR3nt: TGCAGCGTTGACCGTGGGGGGTCCTACAATGAGCAGTTCTTC
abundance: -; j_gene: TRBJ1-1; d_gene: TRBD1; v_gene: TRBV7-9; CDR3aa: CASSLQGAQAFF; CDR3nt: TGTGCCAGCAGCCTACAGGGGGCCCAAGCTTTCTTT
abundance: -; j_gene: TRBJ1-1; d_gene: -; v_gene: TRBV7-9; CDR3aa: CASSFDPIEAFF; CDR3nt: TGTGCCAGCAGCTTTGACCCGATTGAAGCTTTCTTT
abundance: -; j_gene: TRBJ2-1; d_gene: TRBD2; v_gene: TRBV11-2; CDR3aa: CASSPGGRGGNEQFF; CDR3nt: TGTGCCAGCAGCCCCGGCGGGCGGGGGGGCAATGAGCAGTTCTTC
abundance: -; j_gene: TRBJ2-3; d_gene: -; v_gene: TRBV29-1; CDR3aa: CSVQRRVEADTQYF; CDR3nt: TGCAGCGTTCAGCGGCGGGTCGAGGCAGATACGCAGTATTTT
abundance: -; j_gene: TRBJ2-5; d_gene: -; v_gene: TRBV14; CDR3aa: CASSQVASWQETQYF; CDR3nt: TGTGCCAGCAGCCAAGTGGCTAGCTGGCAAGAGACCCAGTACTTC
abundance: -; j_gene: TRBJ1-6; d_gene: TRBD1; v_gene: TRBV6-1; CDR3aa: CASRRTGVDGSPLHF; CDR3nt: TGTGCCAGCAGACGGACAGGGGTGGATGGTTCACCCCTCCACTTT
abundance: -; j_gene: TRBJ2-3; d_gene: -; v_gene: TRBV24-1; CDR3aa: CATSTDYTDTQYF; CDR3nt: TGTGCCACCAGTACAGACTACACAGATACGCAGTATTTT